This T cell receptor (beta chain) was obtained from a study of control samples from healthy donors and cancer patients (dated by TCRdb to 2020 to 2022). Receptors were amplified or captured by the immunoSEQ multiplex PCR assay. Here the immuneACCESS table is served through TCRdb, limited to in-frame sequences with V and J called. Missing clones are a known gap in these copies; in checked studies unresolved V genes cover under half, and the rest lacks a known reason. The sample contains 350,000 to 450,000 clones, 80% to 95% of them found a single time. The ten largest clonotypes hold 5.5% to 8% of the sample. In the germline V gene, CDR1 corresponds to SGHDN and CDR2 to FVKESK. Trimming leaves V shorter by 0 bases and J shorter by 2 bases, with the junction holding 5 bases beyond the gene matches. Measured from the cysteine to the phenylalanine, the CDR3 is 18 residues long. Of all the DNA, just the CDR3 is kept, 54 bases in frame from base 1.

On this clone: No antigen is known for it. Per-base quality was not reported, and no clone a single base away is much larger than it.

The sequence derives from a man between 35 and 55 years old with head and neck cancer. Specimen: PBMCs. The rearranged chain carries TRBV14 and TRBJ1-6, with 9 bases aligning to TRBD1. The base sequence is TGTGCCAGCAGCCAAGAGGACAGGGGAATCCCCTATAATTCACCCCTCCACTTT. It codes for CASSQEDRGIPYNSPLHF.